This T cell receptor (beta chain) was sequenced during a study of beta chain features in type 1 diabetes. Study overall: Sorted cells from all samples, numbering roughly 100 million, were examined.

General study findings and limits: Researchers report that Type 1 diabetes patients had moderately but significantly shorter TCRB CDR3s across all four CD4+ subsets. Within the patient group, naive, central memory and Treg TCRB repertoires appeared more similar to each other than within healthy donors.

The sample holds a few counts of this clone. Its specificity is unknown. What was sequenced were expressed TCRB transcripts, since all of the isolated RNA had been reverse transcribed. The method was immunoSEQ multiplex PCR; TCRdb's version includes in-frame clones alone and lacks a portion of them. The table records roughly 280,000 clones, roughly 25% of them present only once. The clonotype originates from a woman in her twenties or thirties with type 1 diabetes. Sequencing was performed on naive CD4+ T cells from blood.

CDR3 DNA sequence: TGTGCCAGCAGCTTGCGGGCCGGGACTAGCCAAGAGACCCAGTACTTC. Translating gives CASSLRAGTSQETQYF. The rearrangement uses TRBV7-9 and TRBJ2-5, with 8 bases aligning to TRBD2. V dropped 3 bases and J dropped 1; count of bases not matched to a gene: 7. The CDR3 totals 16 residues. CDR1 is SEHNR, CDR2 FQNEAQ, per germline (reference sequence). Variable domain in full (rest from reference TRBV7-9 and TRBJ2-5): DTGVSQNPRHKITKRGQNVTFRCDPISEHNRLYWYRQTLGQGPEFLTYFQNEAQLEKSRLLSDRFSAERPKGSFSTLEIQRTEQGDSAMYLCASSLRAGTSQETQYFGPGTRLLVL.